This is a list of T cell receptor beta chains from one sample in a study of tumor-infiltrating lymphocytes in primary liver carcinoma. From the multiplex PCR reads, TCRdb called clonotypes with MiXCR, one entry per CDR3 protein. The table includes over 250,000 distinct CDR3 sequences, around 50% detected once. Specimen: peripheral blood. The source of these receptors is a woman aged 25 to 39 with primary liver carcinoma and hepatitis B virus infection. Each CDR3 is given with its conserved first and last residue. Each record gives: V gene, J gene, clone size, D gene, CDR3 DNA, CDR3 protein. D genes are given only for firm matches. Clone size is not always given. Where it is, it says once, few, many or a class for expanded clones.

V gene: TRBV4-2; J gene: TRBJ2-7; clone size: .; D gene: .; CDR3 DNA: TGTGCCAGCAGCCAAGATTGGGGAAGCTGTGAGCAGTACTTC; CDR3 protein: CASSQDWGSCEQYF
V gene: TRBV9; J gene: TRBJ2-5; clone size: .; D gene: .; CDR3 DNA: TGTGCCAGCAGCCCTCAATCTAGGGGAGAGACCCAGTACTTC; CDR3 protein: CASSPQSRGETQYF
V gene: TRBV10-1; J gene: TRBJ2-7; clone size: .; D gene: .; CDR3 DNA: TGCGCCAGCAGTGCGGCGGGGACCTACGAGCTGTACTTC; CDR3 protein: CASSAAGTYELYF
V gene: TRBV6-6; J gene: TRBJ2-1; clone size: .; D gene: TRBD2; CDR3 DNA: TGTGCCAGCAGCATCCGACTAGCCGGGGCCAATGGGCAGTTCTTC; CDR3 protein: CASSIRLAGANGQFF
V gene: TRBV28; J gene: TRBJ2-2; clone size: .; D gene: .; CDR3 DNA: TGTGCCAGCATAGCACGCGGTGGGGCCGGGGAGCTGTTTTTT; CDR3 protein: CASIARGGAGELFF
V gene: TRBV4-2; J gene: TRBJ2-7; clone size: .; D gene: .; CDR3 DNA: TGTGCCAGCAGCCAAGATGTAAATGGAGGCTACGAGCAGTACTTC; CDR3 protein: CASSQDVNGGYEQYF
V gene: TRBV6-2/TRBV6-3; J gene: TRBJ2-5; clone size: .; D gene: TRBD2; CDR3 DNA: TGTGCCAGCAGTCCCAGCGGGGCAGGGTCGCGTGGAGAGACCCAGTACTTC; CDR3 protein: CASSPSGAGSRGETQYF
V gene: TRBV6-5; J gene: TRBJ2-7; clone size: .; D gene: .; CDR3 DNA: TGTGCCAGCAGTTACAAGGACAGTAGATTCTACGAGCAGTACTTC; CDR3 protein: CASSYKDSRFYEQYF
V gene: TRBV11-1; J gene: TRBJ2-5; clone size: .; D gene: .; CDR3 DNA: TGTGCCAGCACCTGGATTGTAGGGGGAGAGGAGATCCAGTACTTC; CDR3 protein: CASTWIVGGEEIQYF
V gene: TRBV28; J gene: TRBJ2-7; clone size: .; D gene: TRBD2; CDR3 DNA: TGTGCCTGCAGTCCAAGCGGGAGGGCCTACGAGCAGTACTTC; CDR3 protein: CACSPSGRAYEQYF
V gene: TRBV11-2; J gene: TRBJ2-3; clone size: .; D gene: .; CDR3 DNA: TGTGCCAGCGACTCATCGGTTAGCACAGATACGCAGTATTTT; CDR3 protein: CASDSSVSTDTQYF
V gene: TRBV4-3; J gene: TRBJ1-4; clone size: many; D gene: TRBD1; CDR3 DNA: TGCGCCAGCAGCCAACACCCCGGGACAGGGGCCGAAAAACTGTTTTTT; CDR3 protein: CASSQHPGTGAEKLFF
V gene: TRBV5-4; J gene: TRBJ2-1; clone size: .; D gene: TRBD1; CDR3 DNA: TGTGCCAGCAGCTTGGTCAGGGGGCGTGAGCAGTTCTTC; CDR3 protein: CASSLVRGREQFF
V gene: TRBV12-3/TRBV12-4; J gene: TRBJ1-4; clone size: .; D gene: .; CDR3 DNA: TGTGTCAGCAGTCCGGGACTCTCTAATGAAAAACTGTTTTTT; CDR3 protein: CVSSPGLSNEKLFF
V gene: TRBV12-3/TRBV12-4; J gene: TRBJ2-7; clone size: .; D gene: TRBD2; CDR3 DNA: TGTGCCAGCAGCCCCGGGACTAGCGGGACCCGCTACTTC; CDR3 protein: CASSPGTSGTRYF
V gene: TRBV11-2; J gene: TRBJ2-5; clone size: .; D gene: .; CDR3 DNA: TGTCCCAACAAAAAAACAGGATTTTGGGGGACCCAGTACTTC; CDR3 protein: CPNKKTGFWGTQYF
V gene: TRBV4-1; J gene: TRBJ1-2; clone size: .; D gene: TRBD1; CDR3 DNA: TGCGCCAGCAGCCTCCAGAGAGGGACAGGGGGTAAAGGGTATGGCTACACCTTC; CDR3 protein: CASSLQRGTGGKGYGYTF
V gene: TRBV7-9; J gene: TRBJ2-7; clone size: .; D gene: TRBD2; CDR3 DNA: TGTGCCAGCAGCTCAGGACTAGCGGGAGTGTACGAGCAGTACTTC; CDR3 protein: CASSSGLAGVYEQYF
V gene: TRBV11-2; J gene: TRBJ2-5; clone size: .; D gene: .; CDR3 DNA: TGTGCCTGCAGCCGATTCCGTACGGAGACCCAGTACTTC; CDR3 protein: CACSRFRTETQYF
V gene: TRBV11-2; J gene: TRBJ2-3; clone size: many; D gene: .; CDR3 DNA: TGTGCCAGCAGCTTAGATACTCGCAAAGATACGCAGTATTTT; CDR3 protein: CASSLDTRKDTQYF
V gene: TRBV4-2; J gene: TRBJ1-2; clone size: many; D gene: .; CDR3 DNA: TGTGCCAGCAGCCAAGGAATGACTGGGGATGGCTACACCTTC; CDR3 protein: CASSQGMTGDGYTF
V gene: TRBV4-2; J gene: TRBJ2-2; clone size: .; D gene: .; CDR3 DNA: TGTGCCAACAGCCTTGGGCCTAACATCGGGGAGCTGTTTTTT; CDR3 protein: CANSLGPNIGELFF
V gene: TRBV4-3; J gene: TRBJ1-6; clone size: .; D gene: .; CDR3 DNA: TGCGCCAGCAGACGAGCACGGTATTCACCCCTCCACTTT; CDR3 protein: CASRRARYSPLHF
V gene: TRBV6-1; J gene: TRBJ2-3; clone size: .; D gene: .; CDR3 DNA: TGTGCCAGCACGTGGAGGGCTGGGTCAGATACGCAGTATTTT; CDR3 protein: CASTWRAGSDTQYF
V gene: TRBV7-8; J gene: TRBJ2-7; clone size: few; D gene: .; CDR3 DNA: TGTGCCAGCAGCCAGACCCGGGACACGTCCTACGAGCAGTACTTC; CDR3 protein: CASSQTRDTSYEQYF
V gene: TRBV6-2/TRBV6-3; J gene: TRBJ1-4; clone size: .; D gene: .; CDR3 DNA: TGTGCCAGCAGTCTAGGGGGATATAATGAAAAGCTGTTTTTT; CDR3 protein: CASSLGGYNEKLFF
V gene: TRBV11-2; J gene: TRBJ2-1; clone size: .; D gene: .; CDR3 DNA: TGTGCCACTCATCGTGTGGGAGGCCCCCCCTACAATGAGTTGTTCTTC; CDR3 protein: CATHRVGGPPYNELFF